The following is a TCR beta chain sequence with its context. TCR sequencing covered a few patients who responded to pembrolizumab. These data originate in a study of PD-1 blockade in mismatch repair-deficient tumors. TCRdb keeps only in-frame clones here, not all; method: immunoSEQ multiplex PCR. The sample yields 95,000 to 150,000 clones, roughly 86% seen once. The CDR3 covers 18 residues. Germline CDR1 reads SGHAT; CDR2 reads FQNNGV. Trimming removed 5 bases from V and 0 bases from J, with 20 bases in between. The sequence was obtained from an adult with mismatch repair-deficient cancer. The source was peripheral blood, collected 44 weeks after starting pembrolizumab. V usage is TRBV11-2 and J usage is TRBJ2-1; D is perhaps TRBD1 or TRBD2 (5 bases each). The CDR3 loop is CASSPLRGPHSSYNEQFF. In nucleotides, the CDR3 is TGTGCCAGCAGCCCCTTACGGGGACCCCATTCCTCCTACAATGAGCAGTTCTTC.